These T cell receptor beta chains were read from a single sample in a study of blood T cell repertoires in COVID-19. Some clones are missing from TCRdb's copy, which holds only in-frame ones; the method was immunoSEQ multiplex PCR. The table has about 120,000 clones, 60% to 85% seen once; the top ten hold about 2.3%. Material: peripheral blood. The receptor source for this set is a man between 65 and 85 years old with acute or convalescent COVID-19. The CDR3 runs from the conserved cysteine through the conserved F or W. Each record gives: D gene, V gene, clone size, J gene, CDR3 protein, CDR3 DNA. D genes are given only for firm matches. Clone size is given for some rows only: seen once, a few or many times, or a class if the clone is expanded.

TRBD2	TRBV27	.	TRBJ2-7	CASSPQAVLAGNYEQYF	TGTGCCAGCAGTCCGCAGGCCGTACTAGCGGGGAACTACGAGCAGTACTTC
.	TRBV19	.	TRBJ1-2	CASSPQTGTTYGYTF	TGTGCCAGTAGTCCCCAGACCGGGACAACCTATGGCTACACCTTC
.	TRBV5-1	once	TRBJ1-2	CASSLDGGGGYTF	TGCGCCAGCAGCTTGGACGGGGGAGGCGGCTACACCTTC
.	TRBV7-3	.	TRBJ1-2	CASSSSTAFGYTF	TGTGCCAGCAGCTCCTCTACTGCCTTTGGCTACACCTTC
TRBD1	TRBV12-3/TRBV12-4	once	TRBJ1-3	CATDRAGNTIYF	TGTGCCACGGACAGGGCTGGAAACACCATATATTTT
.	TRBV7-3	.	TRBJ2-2	CASSHGTGGTGELFF	TGTGCCAGCAGCCACGGAACCGGGGGCACCGGGGAGCTGTTTTTT
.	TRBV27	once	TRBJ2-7	CASSHRETYEQYF	TGTGCCAGCAGTCACAGGGAGACCTACGAGCAGTACTTC
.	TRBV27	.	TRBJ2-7	CASSFAGGFYEQYF	TGTGCCAGCAGTTTCGCAGGGGGGTTCTACGAGCAGTACTTC
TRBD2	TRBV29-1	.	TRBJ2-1	CSVEDRTSGIDDEQFF	TGCAGCGTTGAAGATCGGACTAGCGGCATTGATGATGAGCAGTTCTTC
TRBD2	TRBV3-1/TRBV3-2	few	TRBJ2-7	CASSVTGGHEQYF	TGTGCCAGCAGCGTGACGGGGGGGCACGAGCAGTACTTC
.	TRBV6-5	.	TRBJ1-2	CASRRDIYGYTF	TGTGCCAGCAGGAGGGACATCTATGGCTACACCTTC
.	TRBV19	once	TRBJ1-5	CASTKGVGQPQHF	TGTGCCAGTACGAAGGGGGTCGGACAGCCCCAGCATTTT
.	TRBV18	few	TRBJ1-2	CASSPLDSQPYGYTF	TGTGCCAGCTCACCACTGGACAGTCAGCCCTATGGCTACACCTTC
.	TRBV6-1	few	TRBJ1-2	CASRERFAGTDYGYTF	TGTGCCAGCAGGGAACGTTTTGCTGGGACTGACTATGGCTACACCTTC
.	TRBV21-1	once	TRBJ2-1	CASSISGGDSFTYNEQFF	TGTGCCAGCAGCATCAGCGGGGGGGATTCTTTTACCTACAATGAGCAGTTCTTC
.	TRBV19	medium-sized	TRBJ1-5	CASSIGGSNQPQHF	TGTGCCAGTAGTATAGGAGGTAGCAATCAGCCCCAGCATTTT
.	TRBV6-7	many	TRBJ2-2	CASTPRGRGALTGELFF	TGTGCCAGCACTCCAAGGGGGCGGGGCGCCCTAACCGGGGAGCTGTTTTTT
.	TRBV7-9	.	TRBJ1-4	CASSPAGAWEKLFF	TGTGCCAGCAGCCCCGCAGGGGCTTGGGAAAAACTGTTTTTT
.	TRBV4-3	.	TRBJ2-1	CASSAGSGGEQFF	TGCGCCAGCAGCGCGGGGAGTGGCGGGGAGCAGTTCTTC
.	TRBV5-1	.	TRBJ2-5	CASSRSRSQETQYF	TGCGCCAGCAGCCGATCCAGAAGCCAAGAGACCCAGTACTTC
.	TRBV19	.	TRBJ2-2	CASSIDPRRWNTGELFF	TGTGCCAGTAGTATAGATCCGCGTCGGTGGAACACCGGGGAGCTGTTTTTT
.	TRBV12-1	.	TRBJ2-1	CASSFGIRDRGVNEQFF	TGTGCCAGCAGCTTTGGGATCCGGGACAGGGGAGTTAATGAGCAGTTCTTC
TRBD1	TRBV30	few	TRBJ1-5	CAWATGEGQPQHF	TGTGCCTGGGCAACAGGGGAAGGTCAGCCCCAGCATTTT
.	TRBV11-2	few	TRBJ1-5	CASARGGPYSNQPQHF	TGTGCCAGCGCTCGGGGGGGCCCGTATAGCAATCAGCCCCAGCATTTT
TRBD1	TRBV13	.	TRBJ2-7	CASSLGGGTGGSYEQYF	TGTGCCAGCAGCTTAGGCGGAGGGACAGGGGGTTCCTACGAGCAGTACTTC
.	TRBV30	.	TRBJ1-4	CAWTGQDNEKLFF	TGTGCCTGGACGGGACAAGATAATGAAAAACTGTTTTTT
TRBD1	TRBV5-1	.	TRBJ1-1	CASTRTGASEAFF	TGCGCCAGCACCCGGACAGGGGCGTCAGAAGCTTTCTTT
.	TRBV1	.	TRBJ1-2	CTSSQDRRGTIAYGYTF	TGCACCAGCAGCCAAGATCGGCGAGGGACAATAGCCTATGGCTACACCTTC
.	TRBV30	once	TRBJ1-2	CAWSNTQNYGYTF	TGTGCCTGGAGTAATACACAAAACTATGGCTACACCTTC
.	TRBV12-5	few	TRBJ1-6	CASGLPGYNSPLHF	TGTGCTAGTGGTTTGCCAGGGTATAATTCACCCCTCCACTTT
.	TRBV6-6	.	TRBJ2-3	CASSYEVDTQYF	TGTGCCAGCAGCTATGAAGTAGATACGCAGTATTTT
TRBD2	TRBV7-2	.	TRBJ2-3	CASSSLAGGRTDTQYF	TGTGCCAGCAGCTCGCTAGCGGGGGGTCGCACAGATACGCAGTATTTT
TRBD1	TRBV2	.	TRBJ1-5	CASRGLGDRDNSNQPQHF	TGTGCCAGCAGGGGACTCGGGGACAGGGATAATAGCAATCAGCCCCAGCATTTT
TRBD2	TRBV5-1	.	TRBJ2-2	CATSLAVNTGELFF	TGCGCCACTTCCCTAGCGGTTAACACCGGGGAGCTGTTTTTT
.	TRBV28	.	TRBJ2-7	CASSLQGLNEQYF	TGTGCCAGCAGTTTACAGGGTTTAAACGAGCAGTACTTC
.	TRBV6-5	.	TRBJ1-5	CASNSGVNQPQHF	TGTGCCAGCAACTCAGGGGTCAATCAGCCCCAGCATTTT
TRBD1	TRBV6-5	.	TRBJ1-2	CATIYRGGFGYTF	TGTGCCACCATATACAGGGGCGGATTCGGCTACACCTTC
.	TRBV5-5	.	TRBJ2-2	CASSFQGPGELFF	TGTGCCAGCAGCTTCCAGGGGCCCGGGGAGCTGTTTTTT
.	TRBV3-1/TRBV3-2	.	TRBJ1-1	CASSQGRVQGEAFF	TGTGCCAGCAGCCAAGGAAGGGTCCAGGGTGAAGCTTTCTTT
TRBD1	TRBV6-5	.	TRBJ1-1	CASSYTGTGNTEAFF	TGTGCCAGCAGTTACACAGGGACAGGGAACACTGAAGCTTTCTTT
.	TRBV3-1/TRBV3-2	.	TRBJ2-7	CASSQYRAFQGLSYEQYF	TGTGCCAGCAGCCAATATAGAGCATTCCAGGGTTTATCCTACGAGCAGTACTTC
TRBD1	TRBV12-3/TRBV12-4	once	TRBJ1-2	CASSPGQGYGYTF	TGTGCCAGCAGTCCGGGACAGGGCTATGGCTACACCTTC
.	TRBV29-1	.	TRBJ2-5	CSVESGLETQYF	TGCAGCGTTGAATCGGGGTTGGAGACCCAGTACTTC
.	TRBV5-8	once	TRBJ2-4	CASSLPLVNIQYF	TGTGCCAGCAGCTTGCCCCTAGTTAACATTCAGTACTTC
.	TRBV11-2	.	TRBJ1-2	CASSLVREYGYTF	TGTGCCAGCAGCTTAGTTAGGGAGTATGGCTACACCTTC
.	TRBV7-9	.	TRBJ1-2	CASSFAGAQGYGYTF	TGTGCCAGCAGCTTCGCGGGGGCGCAAGGCTATGGCTACACCTTC
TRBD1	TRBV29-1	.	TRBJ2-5	CSVEPDRGRGETQYF	TGCAGCGTTGAGCCCGACAGGGGAAGGGGAGAGACCCAGTACTTC
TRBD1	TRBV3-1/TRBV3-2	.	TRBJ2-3	CASSQGQGVGDTQYF	TGTGCCAGCAGCCAAGGACAGGGGGTAGGAGATACGCAGTATTTT
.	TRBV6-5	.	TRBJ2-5	CASSYDKGRQETQYF	TGTGCCAGCAGTTACGACAAGGGGCGACAAGAGACCCAGTACTTC
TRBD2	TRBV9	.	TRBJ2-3	CASSVALAESTQYF	TGTGCCAGCAGCGTAGCACTAGCGGAGAGTACGCAGTATTTT
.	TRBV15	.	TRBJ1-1	CATSRDFGGGRTEAFF	TGTGCCACCAGCAGAGATTTCGGAGGAGGTCGGACTGAAGCTTTCTTT
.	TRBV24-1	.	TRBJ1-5	CATSVEPGQPQHF	TGTGCCACCAGTGTCGAGCCCGGTCAGCCCCAGCATTTT
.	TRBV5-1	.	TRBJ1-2	CASSFIAGSPYTF	TGCGCCAGCAGCTTCATCGCCGGGTCACCCTACACCTTC
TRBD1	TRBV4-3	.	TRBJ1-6	CASSQAGDRGLPLHF	TGCGCCAGCAGCCAGGCGGGGGACAGGGGGTTACCCCTCCACTTT
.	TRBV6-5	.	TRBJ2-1	CASSPNGGNNEQFF	TGTGCCAGCAGTCCAAATGGGGGGAACAATGAGCAGTTCTTC